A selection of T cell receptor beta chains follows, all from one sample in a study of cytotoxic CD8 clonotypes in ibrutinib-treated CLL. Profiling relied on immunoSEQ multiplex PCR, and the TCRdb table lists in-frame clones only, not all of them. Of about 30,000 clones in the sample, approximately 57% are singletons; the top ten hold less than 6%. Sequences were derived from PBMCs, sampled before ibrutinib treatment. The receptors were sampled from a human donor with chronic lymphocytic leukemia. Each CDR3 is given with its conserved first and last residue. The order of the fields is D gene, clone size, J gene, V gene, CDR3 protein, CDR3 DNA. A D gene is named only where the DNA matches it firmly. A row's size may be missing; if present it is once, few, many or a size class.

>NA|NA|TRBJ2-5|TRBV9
CASSVDLSSGRSGETQYF
TGTGCCAGCAGCGTAGATTTGTCAAGCGGTCGGTCGGGAGAGACCCAGTACTTC
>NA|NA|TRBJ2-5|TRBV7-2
CASSKDGVLGTQYF
TGTGCCAGCAGCAAAGACGGGGTCCTCGGGACCCAGTACTTC
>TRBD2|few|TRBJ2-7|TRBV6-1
CASSSRLAGTLGQYF
TGTGCCAGCAGTTCCCGACTAGCGGGAACCCTAGGGCAGTACTTC
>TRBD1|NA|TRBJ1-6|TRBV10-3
CAIRDPSGTDNSPLHF
TGTGCCATCAGAGACCCTTCCGGGACAGATAATTCACCCCTCCACTTT
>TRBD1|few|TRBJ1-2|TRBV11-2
CASSPRTGGLVYGYTF
TGTGCCAGCAGCCCGAGGACAGGGGGCTTGGTATATGGCTACACCTTC
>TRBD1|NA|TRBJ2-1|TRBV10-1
CASSPGQGPNEQFF
TGCGCCAGCAGCCCGGGACAGGGGCCCAATGAGCAGTTCTTC
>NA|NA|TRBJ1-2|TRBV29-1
CSVEGPRIPNYGYTF
TGCAGCGTTGAAGGACCTCGTATCCCTAACTATGGCTACACCTTC
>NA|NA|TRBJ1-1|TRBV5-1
CASSTGTVETNEAFF
TGCGCCAGCAGCACCGGGACTGTCGAGACGAATGAAGCTTTCTTT
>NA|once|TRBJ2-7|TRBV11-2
CASSLAGTASYEQYF
TGTGCCAGCAGCTTAGCCGGGACTGCCTCCTACGAGCAGTACTTC
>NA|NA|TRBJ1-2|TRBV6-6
CASSQTPGYTF
TGTGCCAGCAGTCAGACACCTGGCTACACCTTC
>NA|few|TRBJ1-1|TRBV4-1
CASSVFADRSTEAFF
TGCGCCAGCAGCGTCTTCGCTGACAGGTCCACTGAAGCTTTCTTT
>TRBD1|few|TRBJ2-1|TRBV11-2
CASSPTGNYNEQFF
TGTGCCAGCAGCCCGACAGGGAACTACAATGAGCAGTTCTTC
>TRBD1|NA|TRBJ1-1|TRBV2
CASKGGAGNTEAFF
TGTGCCAGCAAAGGGGGCGCGGGCAACACTGAAGCTTTCTTT
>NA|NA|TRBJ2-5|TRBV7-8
CASSLVAETQYF
TGTGCCAGCAGCTTAGTTGCGGAGACCCAGTACTTC
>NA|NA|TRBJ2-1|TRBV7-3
CASSLTGGGGGDNEQFF
TGTGCCAGCAGCTTAACGGGAGGAGGCGGAGGCGACAATGAGCAGTTCTTC
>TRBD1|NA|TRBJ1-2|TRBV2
CASSDPGQTNYGYTF
TGTGCCAGCAGTGATCCGGGACAGACTAACTATGGCTACACCTTC
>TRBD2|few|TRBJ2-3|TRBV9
CASSVGGRSTDTQYF
TGTGCCAGCAGCGTCGGGGGGAGGAGCACAGATACGCAGTATTTT
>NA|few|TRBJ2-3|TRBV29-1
CSASRGSELRGAQYF
TGCAGCGCGTCACGGGGCAGCGAGCTCCGAGGTGCGCAGTATTTT
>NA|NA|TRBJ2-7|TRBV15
CATSREGLNEQYF
TGTGCCACCAGCAGAGAGGGTCTAAACGAGCAGTACTTC
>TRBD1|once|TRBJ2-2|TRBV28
CASSSSDRGKKDTGELFF
TGTGCCAGCAGTTCCTCCGACAGGGGAAAAAAGGACACCGGGGAGCTGTTTTTT
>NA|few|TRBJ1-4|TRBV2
CASSEDMARGEKLFF
TGTGCCAGCAGTGAAGATATGGCTCGGGGTGAAAAACTGTTTTTT
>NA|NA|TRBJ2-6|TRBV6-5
CASRDSGVPLTF
TGTGCCAGCAGAGATTCAGGGGTACCCCTGACTTTC
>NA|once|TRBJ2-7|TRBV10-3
CAIRTRTYEQYF
TGTGCCATCAGGACAAGGACCTACGAGCAGTACTTC
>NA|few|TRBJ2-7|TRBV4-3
CASSGGPREQYF
TGCGCCAGCAGCGGGGGCCCCCGGGAGCAGTACTTC
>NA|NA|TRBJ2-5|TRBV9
CASSGHQETQYF
TGTGCCAGCAGCGGCCACCAAGAGACCCAGTACTTC
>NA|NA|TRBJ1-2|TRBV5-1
CASSLELAGRAYGYTF
TGCGCCAGCAGCTTGGAGCTGGCCGGAAGGGCCTATGGCTACACCTTC
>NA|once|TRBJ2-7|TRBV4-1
CASSQERVLEQYF
TGCGCCAGCAGCCAAGAAAGAGTTCTCGAGCAGTACTTC
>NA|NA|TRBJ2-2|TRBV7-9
CASSAGQLSATGELFF
TGTGCCAGCAGCGCGGGACAGCTCAGCGCCACCGGGGAGCTGTTTTTT
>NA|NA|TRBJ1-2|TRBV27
CASSFGPGSYGYTF
TGTGCCAGCAGTTTTGGTCCCGGGTCCTATGGCTACACCTTC
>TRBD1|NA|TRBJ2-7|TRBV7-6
CASSLEGGASEQYF
TGTGCCAGCAGCCTAGAAGGGGGCGCGTCAGAGCAGTACTTC
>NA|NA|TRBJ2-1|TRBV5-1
CASSLEGSPYNEQFF
TGCGCCAGCAGCTTGGAGGGGTCGCCCTACAATGAGCAGTTCTTC
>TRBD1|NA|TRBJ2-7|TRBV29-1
CSVEAQDRGLYEQYF
TGCAGCGTTGAAGCCCAGGACAGGGGGCTTTACGAGCAGTACTTC
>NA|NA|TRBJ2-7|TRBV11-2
CASSFTWRSYEQYF
TGTGCCAGCAGCTTCACCTGGCGGTCCTACGAGCAGTACTTC
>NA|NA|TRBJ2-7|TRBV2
CASSGRDSLNYEQYF
TGTGCCAGCAGTGGGAGGGACAGTCTCAACTACGAGCAGTACTTC
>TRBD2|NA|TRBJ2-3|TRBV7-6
CASRPSPNLAGGRTDTQYF
TGTGCCAGCCGGCCTTCTCCCAATTTAGCGGGGGGACGCACAGATACGCAGTATTTT
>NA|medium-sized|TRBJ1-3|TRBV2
CASSYMPGNTIYF
TGTGCCAGCAGTTATATGCCTGGAAACACCATATATTTT
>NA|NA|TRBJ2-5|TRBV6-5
CATSPGSLETQYF
TGTGCCACTTCCCCAGGCAGCTTAGAGACCCAGTACTTC
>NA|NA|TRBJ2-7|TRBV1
CTSSLRGLAGKSHEQYF
TGCACCAGCAGCCTGCGCGGACTAGCGGGAAAGTCCCACGAGCAGTACTTC
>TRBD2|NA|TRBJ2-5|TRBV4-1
CASSQSLAGDIETQYF
TGCGCCAGCAGCCAAAGTTTAGCGGGGGACATAGAGACCCAGTACTTC
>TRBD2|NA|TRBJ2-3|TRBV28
CASSRGGIGGTPDTQYF
TGTGCCAGCAGCCGGGGGGGGATTGGCGGGACGCCAGATACGCAGTATTTT
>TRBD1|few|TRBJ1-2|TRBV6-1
CASRDRAHYGYTF
TGTGCCAGCAGGGACAGGGCACACTATGGCTACACCTTC
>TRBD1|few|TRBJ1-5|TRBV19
CASSNDGDSDYQPQHF
TGTGCCAGTAGTAATGATGGGGACAGTGACTATCAGCCCCAGCATTTT
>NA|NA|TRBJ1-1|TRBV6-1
CASGQMNTEAFF
TGTGCCAGCGGACAGATGAACACTGAAGCTTTCTTT
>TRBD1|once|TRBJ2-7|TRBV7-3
CASSRTGGSYEQYF
TGTGCCAGCAGCCGTACAGGGGGCTCCTACGAGCAGTACTTC
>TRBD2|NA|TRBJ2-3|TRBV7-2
CASSRASGRVNTQYF
TGTGCCAGCAGCCGGGCTAGCGGGAGAGTGAATACGCAGTATTTT
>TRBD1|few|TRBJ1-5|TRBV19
CASSIRTGNQPQHF
TGTGCCAGTAGTATACGGACAGGTAATCAGCCCCAGCATTTT
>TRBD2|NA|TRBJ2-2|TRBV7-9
CASSLEGSGSSGELFF
TGTGCCAGCAGCTTAGAGGGTAGCGGGAGTTCCGGGGAGCTGTTTTTT
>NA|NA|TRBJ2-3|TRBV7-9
CASSDPLRGGRDTQYF
TGTGCCAGCAGTGACCCCCTGCGGGGCGGCAGAGATACGCAGTATTTT
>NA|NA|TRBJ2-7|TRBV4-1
CASSPATRGIIEQYF
TGCGCCAGCAGCCCCGCTACTCGGGGCATTATCGAGCAGTACTTC
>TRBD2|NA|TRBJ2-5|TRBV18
CASSRTSADETQYF
TGTGCCAGCTCTCGGACTAGCGCCGACGAGACCCAGTACTTC
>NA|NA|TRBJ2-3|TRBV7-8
CASSLVAGGHRTDTQYF
TGTGCCAGCAGCTTAGTCGCCGGGGGACACCGCACAGATACGCAGTATTTT
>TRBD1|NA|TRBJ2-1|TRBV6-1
CASSAPGQGGGEQFF
TGTGCCAGCAGCGCACCGGGACAGGGGGGTGGTGAGCAGTTCTTC
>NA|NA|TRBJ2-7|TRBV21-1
CASSLSVGYEQYF
TGTGCCAGCAGTTTATCCGTAGGGTACGAGCAGTACTTC
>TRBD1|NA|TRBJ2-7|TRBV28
CASSRDREDVEQYF
TGTGCCAGCAGCCGGGACAGGGAAGATGTCGAGCAGTACTTC
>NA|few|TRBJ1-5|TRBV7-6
CASSLATSSLCNSNQPQHF
TGTGCCAGCAGCTTAGCGACCTCCTCCCTCTGTAATAGCAATCAGCCCCAGCATTTT
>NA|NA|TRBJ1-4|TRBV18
CASSPNRVNEKLFF
TGTGCCAGCTCACCTAACAGGGTTAATGAAAAACTGTTTTTT
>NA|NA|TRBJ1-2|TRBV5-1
CASSLELGTLYGYTF
TGCGCCAGCAGCTTGGAGTTGGGGACCCTCTATGGCTACACCTTC